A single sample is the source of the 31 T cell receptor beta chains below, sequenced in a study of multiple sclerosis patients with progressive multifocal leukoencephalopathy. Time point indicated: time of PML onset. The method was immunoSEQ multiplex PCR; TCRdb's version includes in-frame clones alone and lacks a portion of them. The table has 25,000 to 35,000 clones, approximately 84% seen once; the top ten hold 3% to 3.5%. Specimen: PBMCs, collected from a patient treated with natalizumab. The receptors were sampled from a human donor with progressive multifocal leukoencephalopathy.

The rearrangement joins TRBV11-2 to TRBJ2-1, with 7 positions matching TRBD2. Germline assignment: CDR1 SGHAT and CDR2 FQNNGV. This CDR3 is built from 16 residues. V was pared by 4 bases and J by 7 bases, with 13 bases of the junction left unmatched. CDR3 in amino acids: CASSSRWAGVVNEQFF. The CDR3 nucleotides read TGTGCCAGCAGCTCCCGCTGGGCGGGAGTAGTTAATGAGCAGTTCTTC.

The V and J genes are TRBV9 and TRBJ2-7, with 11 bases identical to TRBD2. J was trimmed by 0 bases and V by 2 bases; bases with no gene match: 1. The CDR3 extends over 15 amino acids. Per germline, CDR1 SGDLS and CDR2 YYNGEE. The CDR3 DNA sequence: TGTGCCAGCAGCGTGGGACTAGCGGACTCCTACGAGCAGTACTTC. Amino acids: CASSVGLADSYEQYF.

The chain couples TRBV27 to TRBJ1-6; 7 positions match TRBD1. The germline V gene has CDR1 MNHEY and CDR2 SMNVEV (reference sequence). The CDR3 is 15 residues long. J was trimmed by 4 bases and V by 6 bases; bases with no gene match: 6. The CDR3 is CASRKTGTYNSPLHF. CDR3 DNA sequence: TGTGCCAGCAGGAAGACAGGGACGTATAATTCACCCCTCCACTTT.

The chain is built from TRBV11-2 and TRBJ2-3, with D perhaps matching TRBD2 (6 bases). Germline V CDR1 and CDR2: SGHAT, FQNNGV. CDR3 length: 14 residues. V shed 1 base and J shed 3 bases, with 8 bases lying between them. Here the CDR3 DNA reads TGTGCCAGCAGCTTAGTGGGGGGTACAGATACGCAGTATTTT. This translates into CASSLVGGTDTQYF.

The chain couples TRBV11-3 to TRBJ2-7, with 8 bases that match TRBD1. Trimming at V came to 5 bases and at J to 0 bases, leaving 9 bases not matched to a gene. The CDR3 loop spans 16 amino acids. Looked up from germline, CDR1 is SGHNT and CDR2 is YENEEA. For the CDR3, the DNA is TGTGCCAGCAGCAACCAGGGGGCCTTAAACTCCTACGAGCAGTACTTC. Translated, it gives CASSNQGALNSYEQYF.

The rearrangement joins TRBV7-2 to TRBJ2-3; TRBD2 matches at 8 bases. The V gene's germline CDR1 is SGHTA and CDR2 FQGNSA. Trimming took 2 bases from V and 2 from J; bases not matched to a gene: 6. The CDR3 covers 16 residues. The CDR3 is CASSLLAGRVTDTQYF. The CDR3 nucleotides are TGTGCCAGCAGCTTACTTGCCGGGAGGGTCACAGATACGCAGTATTTT.

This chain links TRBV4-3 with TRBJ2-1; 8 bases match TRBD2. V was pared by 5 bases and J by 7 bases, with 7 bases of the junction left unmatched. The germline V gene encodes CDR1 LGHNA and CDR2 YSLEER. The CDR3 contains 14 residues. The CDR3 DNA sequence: TGCGCCAGCAGCGCTGGGACTAGACTTAATGAGCAGTTCTTC. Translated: CASSAGTRLNEQFF.

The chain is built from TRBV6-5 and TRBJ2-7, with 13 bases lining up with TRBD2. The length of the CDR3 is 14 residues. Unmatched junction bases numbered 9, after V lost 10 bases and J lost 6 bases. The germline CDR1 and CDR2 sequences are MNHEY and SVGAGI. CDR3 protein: CATQGLAGAGEQYF. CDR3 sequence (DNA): TGTGCCACCCAAGGACTAGCGGGAGCCGGCGAGCAGTACTTC.

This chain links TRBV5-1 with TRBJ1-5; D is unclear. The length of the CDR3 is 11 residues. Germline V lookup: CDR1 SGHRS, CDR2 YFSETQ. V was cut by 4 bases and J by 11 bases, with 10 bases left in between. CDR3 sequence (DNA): TGCGCCAGCAGCCCGTTAAATTCCCAGCATTTT. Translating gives CASSPLNSQHF.

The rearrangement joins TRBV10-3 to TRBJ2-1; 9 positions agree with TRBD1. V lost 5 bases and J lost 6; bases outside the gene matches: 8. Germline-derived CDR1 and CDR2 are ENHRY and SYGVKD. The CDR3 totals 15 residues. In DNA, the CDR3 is TGTGCCATCAGTCCCCCGGGACAGGGAGGCAATGAGCAGTTCTTC. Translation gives CAISPPGQGGNEQFF.

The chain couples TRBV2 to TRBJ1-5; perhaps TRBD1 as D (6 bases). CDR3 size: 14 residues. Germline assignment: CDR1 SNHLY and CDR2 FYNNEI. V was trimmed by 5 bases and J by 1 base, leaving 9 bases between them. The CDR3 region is CASSFGTSNQPQHF. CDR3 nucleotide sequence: TGTGCCAGCAGTTTTGGGACAAGCAATCAGCCCCAGCATTTT.

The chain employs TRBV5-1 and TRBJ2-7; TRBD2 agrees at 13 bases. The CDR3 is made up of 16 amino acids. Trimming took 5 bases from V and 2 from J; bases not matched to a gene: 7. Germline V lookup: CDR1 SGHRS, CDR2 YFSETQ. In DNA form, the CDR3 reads TGCGCCAGCAGTCTTGGGACTAGCGGGAAAACCTACGAGCAGTACTTC. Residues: CASSLGTSGKTYEQYF.

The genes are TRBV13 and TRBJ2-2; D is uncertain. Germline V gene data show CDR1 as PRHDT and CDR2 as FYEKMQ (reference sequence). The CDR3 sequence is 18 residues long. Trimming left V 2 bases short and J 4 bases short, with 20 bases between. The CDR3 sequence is CASSLLSPLLSGTGELFF. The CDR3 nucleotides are TGTGCCAGCAGCTTACTTAGTCCTCTACTTAGTGGCACCGGGGAGCTGTTTTTT.

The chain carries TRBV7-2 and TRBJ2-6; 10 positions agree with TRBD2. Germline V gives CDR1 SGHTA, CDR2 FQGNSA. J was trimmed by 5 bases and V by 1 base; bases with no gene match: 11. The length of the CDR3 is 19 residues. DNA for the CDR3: TGTGCCAGCAGCTTAGTTGCGGCTAGCGGGAGAGGGAGGGCCAACGTCCTGACTTTC. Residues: CASSLVAASGRGRANVLTF.

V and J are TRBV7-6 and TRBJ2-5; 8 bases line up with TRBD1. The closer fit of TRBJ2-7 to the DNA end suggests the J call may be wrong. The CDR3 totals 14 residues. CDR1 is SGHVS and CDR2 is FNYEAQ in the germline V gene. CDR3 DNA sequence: TGTGCCAGCAGCTTAGAGGGACAGGCTCACGAGCAGTACTTC. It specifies CASSLEGQAHEQYF.

The chain's CDR3 is CAISEIGGAGNEQFF. DNA for the CDR3: TGTGCCATCAGTGAGATAGGAGGGGCAGGGAATGAGCAGTTCTTC. The V and J genes are TRBV10-3 and TRBJ2-1; weak D call: TRBD2 (6 bases). The CDR3 totals 15 residues. CDR1 and CDR2 from the germline V gene are ENHRY and SYGVKD. Trimming took off 2 bases at V and 7 bases at J, with 15 bases between the two ends.

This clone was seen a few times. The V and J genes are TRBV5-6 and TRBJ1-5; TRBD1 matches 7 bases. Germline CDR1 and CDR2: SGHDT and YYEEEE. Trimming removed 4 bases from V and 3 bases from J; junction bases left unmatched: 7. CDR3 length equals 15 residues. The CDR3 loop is CASSGGDRPNQPQHF. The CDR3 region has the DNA TGTGCCAGCAGCGGGGGGGACAGACCCAATCAGCCCCAGCATTTT. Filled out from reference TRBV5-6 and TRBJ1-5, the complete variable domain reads DAGVTQSPTHLIKTRGQQVTLRCSPKSGHDTVSWYQQALGQGPQFIFQYYEEEERQRGNFPDRFSGHQFPNYSSELNVNALLLGDSALYLCASSGGDRPNQPQHFGDGTRLSIL.

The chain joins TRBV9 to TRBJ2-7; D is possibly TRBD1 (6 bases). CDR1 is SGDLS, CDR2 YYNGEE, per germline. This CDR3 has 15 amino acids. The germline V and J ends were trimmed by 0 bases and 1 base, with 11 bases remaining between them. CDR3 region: CASSVGSGVSYEQYF. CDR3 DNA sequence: TGTGCCAGCAGCGTAGGGTCAGGGGTATCCTACGAGCAGTACTTC. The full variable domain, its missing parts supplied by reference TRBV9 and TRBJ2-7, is DSGVTQTPKHLITATGQRVTLRCSPRSGDLSVYWYQQSLDQGLQFLIQYYNGEERAKGNILERFSAQQFPDLHSELNLSSLELGDSALYFCASSVGSGVSYEQYFGPGTRLTVT.

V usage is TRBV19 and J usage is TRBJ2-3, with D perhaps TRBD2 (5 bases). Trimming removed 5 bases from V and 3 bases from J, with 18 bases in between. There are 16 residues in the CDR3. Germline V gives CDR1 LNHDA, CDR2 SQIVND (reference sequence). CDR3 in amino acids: CASSPLPSGRTDTQYF. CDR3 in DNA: TGTGCCAGTAGTCCCTTACCCAGCGGAAGAACAGATACGCAGTATTTT.

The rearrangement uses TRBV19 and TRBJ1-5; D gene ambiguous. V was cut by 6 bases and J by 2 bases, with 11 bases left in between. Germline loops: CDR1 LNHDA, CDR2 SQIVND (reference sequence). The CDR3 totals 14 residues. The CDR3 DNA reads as TGTGCCAGTAGGGACCGCCAAGGCAATCAGCCCCAGCATTTT. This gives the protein CASRDRQGNQPQHF.

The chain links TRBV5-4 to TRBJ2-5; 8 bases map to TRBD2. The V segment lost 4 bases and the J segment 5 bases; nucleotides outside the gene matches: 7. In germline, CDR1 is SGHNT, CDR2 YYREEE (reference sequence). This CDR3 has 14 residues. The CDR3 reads CASSPGTSMETQYF. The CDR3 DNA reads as TGTGCCAGCAGCCCAGGGACTAGTATGGAGACCCAGTACTTC.

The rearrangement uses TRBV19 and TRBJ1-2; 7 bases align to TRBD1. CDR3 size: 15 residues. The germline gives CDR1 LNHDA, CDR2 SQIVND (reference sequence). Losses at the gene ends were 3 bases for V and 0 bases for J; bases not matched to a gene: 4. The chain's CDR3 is CASSIGGTANYGYTF. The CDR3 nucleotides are TGTGCCAGTAGTATCGGCGGGACAGCTAACTATGGCTACACCTTC.

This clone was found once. The CDR3 loop reads CASSLSGSSDEQYF. The CDR3 nucleotides are TGTGCCAGCAGCCTTAGCGGGAGTAGCGACGAGCAGTACTTC. The chain links TRBV7-2 to TRBJ2-7; TRBD2 matches 9 bases. With V trimmed by 5 bases and J by 5 bases, 7 bases remained unmatched. From germline, CDR1 is SGHTA and CDR2 FQGNSA. The CDR3 length is 14 residues.

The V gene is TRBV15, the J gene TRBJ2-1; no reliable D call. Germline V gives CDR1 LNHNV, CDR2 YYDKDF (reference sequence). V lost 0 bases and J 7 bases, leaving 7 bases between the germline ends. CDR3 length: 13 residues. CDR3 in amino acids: CATSRERRNEQFF. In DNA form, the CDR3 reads TGTGCCACCAGCAGAGAACGGCGGAATGAGCAGTTCTTC.

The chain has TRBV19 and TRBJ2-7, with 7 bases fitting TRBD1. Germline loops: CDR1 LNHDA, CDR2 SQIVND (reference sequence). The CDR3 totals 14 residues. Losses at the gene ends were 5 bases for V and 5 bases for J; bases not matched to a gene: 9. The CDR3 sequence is CASSLGTVNNEQYF. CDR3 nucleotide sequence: TGTGCCAGTAGTCTCGGGACAGTCAACAACGAGCAGTACTTC.

CDR3 residues: CASSSGQVNTEAFF. The CDR3 coding sequence is TGTGCCAGCAGTTCCGGACAGGTGAACACTGAAGCTTTCTTT. The genes are TRBV28 and TRBJ1-1, with 7 bases matching TRBD1. This CDR3 is 14 amino acids long. The V segment lost 4 bases and the J segment 0 bases; nucleotides outside the gene matches: 2. Germline-derived CDR1 and CDR2 are MDHEN and SYDVKM. The entire variable domain, with the rest obtained from reference TRBV28 and TRBJ1-1, is as follows: DVKVTQSSRYLVKRTGEKVFLECVQDMDHENMFWYRQDPGLGLRLIYFSYDVKMKEKGDIPEGYSVSREKKERFSLILESASTNQTSMYLCASSSGQVNTEAFFGQGTRLTVV.

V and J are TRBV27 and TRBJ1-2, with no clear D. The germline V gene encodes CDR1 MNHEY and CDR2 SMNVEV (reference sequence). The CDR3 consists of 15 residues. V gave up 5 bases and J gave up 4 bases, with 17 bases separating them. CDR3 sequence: CASSPHRGHPYGYTF. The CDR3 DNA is TGTGCCAGCAGTCCCCACCGAGGTCATCCCTATGGCTACACCTTC.

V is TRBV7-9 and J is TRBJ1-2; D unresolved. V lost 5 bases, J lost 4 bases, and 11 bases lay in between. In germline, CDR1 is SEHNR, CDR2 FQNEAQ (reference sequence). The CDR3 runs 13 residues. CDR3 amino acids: CASSADGVYGYTF. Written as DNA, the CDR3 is TGTGCCAGCAGCGCCGACGGTGTCTATGGCTACACCTTC.

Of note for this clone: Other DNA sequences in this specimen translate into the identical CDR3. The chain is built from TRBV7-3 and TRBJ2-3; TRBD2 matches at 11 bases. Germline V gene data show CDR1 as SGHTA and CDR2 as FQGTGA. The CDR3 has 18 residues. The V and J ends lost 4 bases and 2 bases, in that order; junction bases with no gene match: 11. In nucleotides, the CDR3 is TGTGCCAGCAGCTCCCGACTAGCGGGAAGGATTGACACAGATACGCAGTATTTT. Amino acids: CASSSRLAGRIDTDTQYF.

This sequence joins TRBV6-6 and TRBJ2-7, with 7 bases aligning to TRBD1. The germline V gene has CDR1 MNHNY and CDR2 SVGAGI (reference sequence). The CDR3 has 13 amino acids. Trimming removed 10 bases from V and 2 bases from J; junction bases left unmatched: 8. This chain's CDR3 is CATTGTVTYEQYF. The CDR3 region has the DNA TGTGCCACTACGGGGACAGTCACCTACGAGCAGTACTTC.

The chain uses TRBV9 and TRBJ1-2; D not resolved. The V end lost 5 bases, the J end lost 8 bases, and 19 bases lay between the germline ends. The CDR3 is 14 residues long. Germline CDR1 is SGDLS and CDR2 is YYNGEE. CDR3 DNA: TGTGCCAGCAGAGCAGGACTTGAAACGAGGGGCTACACCTTC. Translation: CASRAGLETRGYTF.